This TCR beta chain appears in the sequencing data of a study of metastatic and nonmetastatic thyroid tumors. About the research overall: Repertoires from blood and tumor or nodule tissue of malignant and benign thyroid patients were compared. Broader study findings: Within blood and tumor, benign nodules reportedly had significantly lower TCR beta diversity than malignant thyroid tumors did.

None of the patients had undergone any treatment ahead of thyroid surgery. The sample holds many counts of this clone. The antigen is undetermined. Original analysis: In papillary thyroid cancer, a distant-metastasis classifier was built using CDR3 differences across clinicopathological groups. TCRdb reprocessed the PCR reads using MiXCR. Clone size and V and J calls follow TCRdb, not the original study. The sample yields almost 85,000 clones, approximately 13% seen once. The receptor's source is a female donor with papillary thyroid cancer or a benign thyroid nodule (not recorded which). Some clones in this sample may be carry-over from other donors' samples. Input material: tumor tissue.

The CDR3 nucleotides are TGTGCCAGCAGCTTGTTGGGGCTAGCTGGTGATAGCTCCTACGAGCAGTACTTC. This gives the protein CASSLLGLAGDSSYEQYF. This chain connects TRBV5-4 to TRBJ2-7; either TRBD1 or TRBD2 may fit D (5 bases each). Trimming took off 1 base at V and 0 bases at J, with 20 bases between the two ends. CDR1 is SGHNT, CDR2 YYREEE, per germline (reference sequence). The CDR3 sequence is 18 residues long. The full variable domain, its missing parts supplied by reference TRBV5-4 and TRBJ2-7, is ETGVTQSPTHLIKTRGQQVTLRCSSQSGHNTVSWYQQALGQGPQFIFQYYREEENGRGNFPPRFSGLQFPNYSSELNVNALELDDSALYLCASSLLGLAGDSSYEQYFGPGTRLTVT.